This record covers a single T cell receptor (beta chain). Original methodology: Amplification from reference gene primers served as the basis for estimated nucleated cell counts. Here immunoSEQ multiplex PCR was the method, and the copy in TCRdb shows in-frame clones only, minus some. D and trimming were read from the DNA, whereas the V and J calls and clone size are those reported in that table. The sample yields about 120,000 clones, about 87% seen once. The data were taken from a study of blood T cell repertoires in COVID-19. For the study at large: Spain, Italy and the United States supplied samples that represented acute and convalescent COVID-19. The cDNA or gDNA used as material had been derived from T cells, B-cell-depleted T cells, or PBMCs.

The sequencing sample was made of peripheral blood. This TCR was recovered from a woman between 45 and 60 years old with acute or convalescent COVID-19.

CDR3 protein: CASIPPSGAGGEAFF. The CDR3 bases are TGTGCCAGCATCCCCCCATCCGGGGCCGGAGGGGAAGCTTTCTTT. The chain is built from TRBV11-2 and TRBJ1-1; a possible D gene is TRBD1 (5 bases). CDR3 size: 15 residues. V lost 7 bases, J lost 8 bases, and 23 bases lay in between. Germline V gene lookup returns CDR1 SGHAT and CDR2 FQNNGV.